The clone carrying this T cell receptor beta chain showed up just a few times. Genomic DNA came from blood regulatory T cells gated CD4+ CD25-high CD127-low. This record comes from a study of regulatory and conventional T cells in RAG deficiency. CDR3 size: 13 residues. Germline CDR1 and CDR2: SGHAT and FQDESV (reference sequence). Trimming at V came to 4 bases and at J to 10 bases, leaving 3 bases not matched to a gene. Repertoires were generated with immunoSEQ multiplex PCR, while TCRdb's copy carries only in-frame clones and drops some. The sample has tens of thousands of clones; about nine tenths are singletons. The data were also submitted as part of a second study, on regulatory T cells. That paper adds: The primer mix had 52 TRBV and 13 TRBJ primers.

This TCR was recovered from a human donor in good health. The chain couples TRBV11-1 to TRBJ1-6; 8 bases are shared with TRBD1. The sequencing sample was made of Tregs sorted from blood. This CDR3 reads CASSSNRGSPLHF. CDR3 nucleotide sequence: TGTGCCAGCAGCTCAAACAGGGGGTCACCCCTCCACTTT.